The 20 T cell receptor beta chains below all came from one sample that was sequenced in a study of shared clonotypes between healthy human individuals. The assay was immunoSEQ multiplex PCR, and TCRdb's table has in-frame clones only and misses some. Here the sample spans fewer than 2.5 million clones, 90% to 95% being singletons. The sequenced material came from naive CD4+ T cells from PBMCs. Subset of the sample: CD45RA+ positively selected. These receptors were collected from a man younger than 35 in good health. Some clones in this sample may be carry-over from other donors' samples.

V gene TRBV6-5 combines with J gene TRBJ1-2; D is unclear. Germline V gene data show CDR1 as MNHEY and CDR2 as SVGAGI. This CDR3 is 14 amino acids long. V dropped 5 bases and J dropped 8 bases, with 18 bases sitting between them. The CDR3 sequence is CASSTVAHREGYTF. The CDR3 bases are TGTGCCAGCAGTACCGTAGCGCACCGTGAGGGCTACACCTTC.

The V gene is TRBV5-6, the J gene TRBJ2-1; D is uncertain. V was clipped by 3 bases and J by 8 bases, with 12 bases between them. CDR1 and CDR2 (germline): SGHDT, YYEEEE. This CDR3 spans 13 amino acids. CDR3 sequence reads: CASSSPRRYEQFF. CDR3 DNA sequence: TGTGCCAGCAGCTCACCCCGGCGGTATGAGCAGTTCTTC. The full variable domain, completed using reference TRBV5-6 and TRBJ2-1, is DAGVTQSPTHLIKTRGQQVTLRCSPKSGHDTVSWYQQALGQGPQFIFQYYEEEERQRGNFPDRFSGHQFPNYSSELNVNALLLGDSALYLCASSSPRRYEQFFGPGTRLTVL.

CDR3 amino acids: CASSLVGPWQADTQYF. Written as DNA, the CDR3 is TGTGCCAGCAGCTTAGTAGGTCCCTGGCAGGCAGATACGCAGTATTTT. The chain links TRBV7-2 to TRBJ2-3; no clear D gene. The CDR3 loop spans 16 amino acids. V was clipped by 1 base and J by 4 bases, with 15 bases between them. Germline CDR1 reads SGHTA; CDR2 reads FQGNSA. The whole variable domain, filled in from reference TRBV7-2 and TRBJ2-3, reads GAGVSQSPSNKVTEKGKDVELRCDPISGHTALYWYRQSLGQGLEFLIYFQGNSAPDKSGLPSDRFSAERTGGSVSTLTIQRTQQEDSAVYLCASSLVGPWQADTQYFGPGTRLTVL.

This sequence joins TRBV14 and TRBJ1-1; a possible D gene is TRBD1 (5 bases). Germline V CDR1 and CDR2: SGHDN, FVKESK. Trimming stripped 4 bases from V and 3 bases from J, with 18 bases between. This CDR3 region has 16 residues. CDR3 sequence reads: CASSPRSGAVDTEAFF. The CDR3 DNA is TGTGCCAGCAGCCCCAGAAGTGGGGCCGTCGACACTGAAGCTTTCTTT.

The chain is built from TRBV10-3 and TRBJ2-7; 7 bases map to TRBD1. Germline V gives CDR1 ENHRY, CDR2 SYGVKD. The J segment lost 3 bases and the V segment lost 3 bases, leaving 2 bases of the junction unmatched. The CDR3 totals 13 residues. The CDR3 protein is CAISDGDSYEQYF. CDR3 nucleotides: TGTGCCATCAGTGACGGGGACAGCTACGAGCAGTACTTC.

This chain joins TRBV5-1 and TRBJ2-1; D is perhaps TRBD1 (6 bases). V was clipped by 7 bases and J by 2 bases, with 13 bases between them. This CDR3 contains 14 residues. Per the germline V gene, CDR1 is SGHRS and CDR2 is YFSETQ. This CDR3 is CASSGVPTYNEQFF. DNA of the CDR3: TGCGCCAGCTCAGGGGTCCCTACCTACAATGAGCAGTTCTTC.

This clone has a single count. One end of the junction varies from germline; a read error may be responsible. This sample includes further DNA sequences coding for the same CDR3. This chain uses TRBV7-3 with TRBJ2-2; TRBD2 matches 7 bases. Per germline, CDR1 SGHTA and CDR2 FQGTGA. The CDR3 has 15 amino acids. The CDR3 loop reads CASSLTAGATGELFF. CDR3 nucleotide sequence: TGTGCCAGCAGCCTAACCGCGGGAGCCACCGGGGAGCTGTTTTTT.

This clone appeared once. The chain recombines TRBV11-2 with TRBJ2-1; D perhaps matches TRBD2 (6 bases). CDR3 length: 18 residues. Trimming stripped 2 bases from V and 10 bases from J, with 27 bases between. CDR1 and CDR2 from the germline V gene are SGHAT and FQNNGV. The CDR3 coding sequence is TGTGCCAGCAGCTTATCCCTCTGGCGGGCCACTCTCCGGGGGGAGCAGTTCTTC. Encoded protein: CASSLSLWRATLRGEQFF.

The genes are TRBV28 and TRBJ2-1; D remains ambiguous. Germline V lookup: CDR1 MDHEN, CDR2 SYDVKM. This CDR3 is built from 12 residues. Trimming removed 6 bases at V and 5 bases at J, with 8 bases between. The CDR3 here is CASRRTDNEQFF. The DNA of the CDR3 is TGTGCCAGCAGAAGGACCGACAATGAGCAGTTCTTC.

The V and J genes are TRBV4-1 and TRBJ2-5; 8 nucleotides agree with TRBD1. The CDR3 covers 16 residues. After removal of 1 base from V and 1 base from J, the junction contained 5 bases not matched to a gene. Germline values: CDR1 MGHRA, CDR2 YSYEKL. The CDR3 coding sequence is TGCGCCAGCAGCCAAGTCCCAGGGGGCGCCCAAGAGACCCAGTACTTC. This codes for CASSQVPGGAQETQYF.

This chain links TRBV18 with TRBJ1-3; D gene ambiguous. The CDR3 extends over 14 amino acids. V was trimmed by 2 bases and J by 4 bases, leaving 9 bases between them. Germline V CDR1 and CDR2: KGHSH, LQKENI. CDR3 amino acids: CASSPGQLGNTIYF. The CDR3 DNA sequence: TGTGCCAGCTCACCAGGGCAGTTGGGAAACACCATATATTTT.

V and J are TRBV25-1 and TRBJ1-4; 8 nucleotides match TRBD1. The V gene end was trimmed by 10 bases and the J gene end by 5 bases; junction bases not matched to a gene: 6. The CDR3 is made up of 13 amino acids. Germline-derived CDR1 and CDR2 are MGHDK and SYGVNS. The CDR3 here is CATRDRLNEKLFF. The DNA for the CDR3 is TGTGCCACCCGGGACAGGTTAAATGAAAAACTGTTTTTT.

This rearrangement joins TRBV2 to TRBJ1-1, with D hard to call. The CDR3 consists of 10 residues. Germline V lookup: CDR1 SNHLY, CDR2 FYNNEI. The ends were cut back, 11 bases at V and 1 base at J, with 5 bases in the middle. The CDR3 sequence: CAPANTEAFF. CDR3 nucleotides: TGTGCCCCGGCGAACACTGAAGCTTTCTTT.

The gene calls are TRBV6-6 and TRBJ1-1; D is possibly TRBD1 (5 bases). V was cut by 4 bases and J by 6 bases, with 9 bases left in between. Germline lookup yields CDR1 MNHNY and CDR2 SVGAGI (reference sequence). There are 12 residues in the CDR3. CDR3 in DNA: TGTGCCAGCAGTTCTGGGGGATCTGAAGCTTTCTTT. Protein product: CASSSGGSEAFF.

V usage is TRBV6-1 and J usage is TRBJ1-5; maybe TRBD1 (6 bases). In germline, CDR1 is MNHNS, CDR2 SASEGT. V was clipped by 7 bases and J by 3 bases, with 16 bases between them. This CDR3 is 15 amino acids long. The chain's CDR3 is CASTQRGRPNQPQHF. CDR3 in DNA: TGTGCCAGCACCCAAAGGGGGAGACCCAATCAGCCCCAGCATTTT.

The V and J genes are TRBV20-1 and TRBJ2-5; TRBD1 or TRBD2 may be the D gene (6 bases each). Trimming shortened V by 7 bases and J by 6 bases, and 12 bases separated the two germline ends. This CDR3 is 11 amino acids long. Germline V gives CDR1 DFQATT, CDR2 SNEGSKA (reference sequence). CDR3 in DNA: TGCAGTGGGGGTCGGGGGCAGACCCAGTACTTC. Translating gives CSGGRGQTQYF.

CDR3 protein: CASRVGAGDYGYTF. The CDR3 DNA follows: TGTGCCAGCAGAGTGGGGGCGGGGGACTATGGCTACACCTTC. The chain carries TRBV6-1 and TRBJ1-2, with D perhaps TRBD1 (6 bases). V shed 6 bases and J shed 3 bases, with 14 bases lying between them. The length of the CDR3 is 14 residues. CDR1 is MNHNS and CDR2 is SASEGT in the germline V gene.

This clone was found once. V usage is TRBV29-1 and J usage is TRBJ1-5; 8 nucleotides match TRBD1. J gave up 6 bases and V 6 bases, and 10 bases lay outside the gene matches. The CDR3 sequence is 14 residues long. Germline CDR1 and CDR2: SQVTM and ANQGSEA. The CDR3 coding sequence is TGCAGCGTACTGGACAGGGTAGGTGGTCAGCCCCAGCATTTT. Translation: CSVLDRVGGQPQHF.

This clone was detected once. CDR3 nucleotides: TGCGCCAGCAGCCGCTTTCGGGACGGAGGGAATGAAAAACTGTTTTTT. This encodes CASSRFRDGGNEKLFF. V gene TRBV5-1 combines with J gene TRBJ1-4, with a weak D call TRBD1 (5 bases). This CDR3 has 16 amino acids. Trimming removed 4 bases at V and 5 bases at J, with 18 bases between. Germline CDR1 is SGHRS and CDR2 is YFSETQ.

V and J are TRBV10-1 and TRBJ2-1; 13 bases map to TRBD2. The CDR3 consists of 18 residues. Germline V gene data show CDR1 as WNHNN and CDR2 as SYGVQD (reference sequence). The ends lost 2 bases at V and 1 base at J; junction bases unmatched: 5. The CDR3 region is CASSETSGRVGSYNEQFF. CDR3 bases: TGCGCCAGCAGTGAGACTAGCGGGAGGGTTGGATCCTACAATGAGCAGTTCTTC.